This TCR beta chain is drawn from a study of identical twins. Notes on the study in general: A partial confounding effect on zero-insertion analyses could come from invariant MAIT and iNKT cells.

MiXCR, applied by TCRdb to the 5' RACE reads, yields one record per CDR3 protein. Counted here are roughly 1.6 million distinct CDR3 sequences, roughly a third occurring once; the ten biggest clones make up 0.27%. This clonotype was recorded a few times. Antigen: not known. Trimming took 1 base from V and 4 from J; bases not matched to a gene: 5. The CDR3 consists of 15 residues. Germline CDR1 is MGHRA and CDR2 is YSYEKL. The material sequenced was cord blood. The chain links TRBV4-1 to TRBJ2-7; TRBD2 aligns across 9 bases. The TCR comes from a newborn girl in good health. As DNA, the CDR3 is TGCGCCAGCAGCCAAGCTCTAGCGGGATTTTACGAGCAGTACTTC. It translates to CASSQALAGFYEQYF.